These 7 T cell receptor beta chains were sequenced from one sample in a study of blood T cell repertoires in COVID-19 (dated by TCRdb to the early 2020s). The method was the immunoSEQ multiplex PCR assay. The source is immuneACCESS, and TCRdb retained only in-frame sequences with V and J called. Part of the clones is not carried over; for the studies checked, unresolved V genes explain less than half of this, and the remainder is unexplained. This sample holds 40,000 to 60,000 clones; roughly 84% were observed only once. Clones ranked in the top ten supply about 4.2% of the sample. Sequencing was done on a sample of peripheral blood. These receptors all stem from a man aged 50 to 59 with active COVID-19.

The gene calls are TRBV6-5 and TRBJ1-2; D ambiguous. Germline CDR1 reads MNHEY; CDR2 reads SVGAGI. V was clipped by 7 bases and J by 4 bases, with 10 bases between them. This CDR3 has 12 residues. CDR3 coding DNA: TGTGCCAGCAAGGACCGGGGCTATGGCTACACCTTC. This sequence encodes CASKDRGYGYTF.

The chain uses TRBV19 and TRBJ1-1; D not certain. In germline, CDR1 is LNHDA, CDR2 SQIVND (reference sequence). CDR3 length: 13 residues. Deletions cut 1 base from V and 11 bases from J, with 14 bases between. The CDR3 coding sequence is TGTGCCAGTAGTATAGGTACCCCCGGAGATGCTTTCTTT. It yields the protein CASSIGTPGDAFF.

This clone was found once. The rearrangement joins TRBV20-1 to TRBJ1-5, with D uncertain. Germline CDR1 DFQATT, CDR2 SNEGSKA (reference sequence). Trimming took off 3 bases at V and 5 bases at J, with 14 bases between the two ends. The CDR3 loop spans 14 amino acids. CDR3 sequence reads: CSASRTGNYQPQHF. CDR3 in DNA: TGCAGTGCTAGTCGGACGGGAAACTATCAGCCCCAGCATTTT.

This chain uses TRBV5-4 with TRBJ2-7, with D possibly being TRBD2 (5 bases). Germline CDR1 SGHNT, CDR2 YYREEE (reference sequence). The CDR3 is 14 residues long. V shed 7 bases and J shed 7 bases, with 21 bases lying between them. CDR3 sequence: CASAGLGVGGEQYF. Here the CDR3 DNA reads TGTGCCAGCGCAGGACTTGGGGTCGGAGGAGAGCAGTACTTC.

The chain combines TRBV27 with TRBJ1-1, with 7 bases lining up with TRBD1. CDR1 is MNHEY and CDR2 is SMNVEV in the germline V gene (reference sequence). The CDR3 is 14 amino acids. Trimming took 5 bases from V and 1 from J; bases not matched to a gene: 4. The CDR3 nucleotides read TGTGCCAGCAGTCACGGGACAGAGAACACTGAAGCTTTCTTT. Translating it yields CASSHGTENTEAFF.

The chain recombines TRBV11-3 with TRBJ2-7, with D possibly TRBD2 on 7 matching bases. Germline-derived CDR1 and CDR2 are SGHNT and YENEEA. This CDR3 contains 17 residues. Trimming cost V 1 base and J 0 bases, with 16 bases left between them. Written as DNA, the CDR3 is TGTGCCAGCAGCTTAGCCTCGGGGGGCAGGTCCTCCTACGAGCAGTACTTC. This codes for CASSLASGGRSSYEQYF.

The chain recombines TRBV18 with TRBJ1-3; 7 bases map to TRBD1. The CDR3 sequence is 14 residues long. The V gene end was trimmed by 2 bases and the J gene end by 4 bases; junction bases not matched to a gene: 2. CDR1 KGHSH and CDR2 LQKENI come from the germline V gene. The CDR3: CASSPGTDGNTIYF. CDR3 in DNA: TGTGCCAGCTCACCAGGGACAGACGGAAACACCATATATTTT.